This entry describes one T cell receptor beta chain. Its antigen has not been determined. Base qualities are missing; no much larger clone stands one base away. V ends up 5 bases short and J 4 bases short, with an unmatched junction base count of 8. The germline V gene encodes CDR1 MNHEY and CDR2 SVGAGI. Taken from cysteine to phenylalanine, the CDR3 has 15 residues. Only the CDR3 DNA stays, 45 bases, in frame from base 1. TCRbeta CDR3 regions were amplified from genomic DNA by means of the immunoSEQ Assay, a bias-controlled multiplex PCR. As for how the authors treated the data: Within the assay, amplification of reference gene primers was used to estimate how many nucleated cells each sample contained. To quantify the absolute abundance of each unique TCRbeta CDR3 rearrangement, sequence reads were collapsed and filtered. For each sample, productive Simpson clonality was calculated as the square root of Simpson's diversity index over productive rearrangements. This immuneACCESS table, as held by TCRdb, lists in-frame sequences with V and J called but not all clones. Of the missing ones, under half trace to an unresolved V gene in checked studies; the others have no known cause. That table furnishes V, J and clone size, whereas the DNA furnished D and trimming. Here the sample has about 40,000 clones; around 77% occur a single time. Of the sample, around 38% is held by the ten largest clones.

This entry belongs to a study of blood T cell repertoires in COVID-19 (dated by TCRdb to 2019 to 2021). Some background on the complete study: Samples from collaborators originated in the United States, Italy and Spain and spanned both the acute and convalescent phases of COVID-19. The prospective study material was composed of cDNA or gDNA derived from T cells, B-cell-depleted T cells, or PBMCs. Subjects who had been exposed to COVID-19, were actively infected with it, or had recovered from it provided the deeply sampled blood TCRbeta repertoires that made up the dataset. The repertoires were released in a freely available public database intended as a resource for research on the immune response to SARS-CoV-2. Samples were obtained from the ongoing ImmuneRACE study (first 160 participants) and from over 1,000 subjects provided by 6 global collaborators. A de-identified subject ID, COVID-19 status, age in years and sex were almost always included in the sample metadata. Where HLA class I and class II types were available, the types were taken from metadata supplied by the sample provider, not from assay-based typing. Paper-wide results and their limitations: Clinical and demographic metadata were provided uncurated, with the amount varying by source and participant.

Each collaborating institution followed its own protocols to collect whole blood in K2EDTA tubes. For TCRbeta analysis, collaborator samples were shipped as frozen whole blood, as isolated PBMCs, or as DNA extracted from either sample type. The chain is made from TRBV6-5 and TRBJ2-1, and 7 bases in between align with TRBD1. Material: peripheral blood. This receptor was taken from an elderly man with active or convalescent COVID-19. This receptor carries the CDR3 CASSTRDRKYNEQFF. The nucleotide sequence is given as TGTGCCAGCAGTACCCGGGACAGAAAATACAATGAGCAGTTCTTC.